The T cell receptor beta chain described here comes from a study of T cells in pancreatic ductal adenocarcinoma. The selected patients with pancreatic ductal adenocarcinoma had surgery but no neoadjuvant therapy. Comment on this clone: Its antigen is not known.

Measured with immunoSEQ multiplex PCR; TCRdb has only the in-frame clones, and not every one. The table has about 11,000 clones, 86% seen once; the top ten hold roughly a sixth. Per the germline V gene, CDR1 is SQVTM and CDR2 is ANQGSEA. The CDR3 totals 13 residues. V was clipped by 7 bases and J by 4 bases; unmatched bases: 9. Study-wide results and caveats: Unique clonotypes were roughly 8-fold more numerous in blood than in tumor. Blood clonality (roughly 0.072) did not differ significantly from tumor (around 0.1). Tumors hold more CD45RO+ effector T cells, which may bias toward lower diversity.

Material: PBMCs. This sequence was found in a human donor with pancreatic ductal adenocarcinoma. The chain recombines TRBV29-1 with TRBJ2-7, with TRBD1 identical over 8 bases. The CDR3 sequence is CSARRTGSYEQYF. In nucleotides, the CDR3 is TGCAGCGCCCGCCGGACAGGGAGTTACGAGCAGTACTTC.